This T cell receptor beta chain was recovered during a study of OX40 agonist ivuxolimab in advanced cancers. Whole-study context: Clinicians treated patients with ivuxolimab, an agonistic anti-OX40 (CD134) antibody. Intravenous ivuxolimab at 0.01 to 10 mg/kg was given to patients every 2 weeks. Patients receiving dose escalation had hepatocellular carcinoma, melanoma, renal cell or head and neck cancer.

Comment on this clone: Its antigen is still unknown.

Profiling relied on immunoSEQ multiplex PCR, and the TCRdb table lists in-frame clones only, not all of them. The repertoire holds 70,000 to 85,000 clones, with 86% as singletons. V lost 3 bases to trimming and J lost 7 bases, with 18 bases between them. Germline CDR1 and CDR2: MDHEN and SYDVKM. The CDR3 runs 16 residues. Broader study findings: The mean number of expanded clones was higher in CD8+ T cells than in CD4+.

This material consisted of CD4+ or CD8+ T cells sorted from blood, taken in a trial of the OX40 agonist ivuxolimab. The chain combines TRBV28 with TRBJ2-2; maybe TRBD2 (6 bases). The receptor was isolated from an adult with an advanced solid tumor such as melanoma, head and neck, liver or kidney cancer. CDR3 in amino acids: CASSFTAVSGDGELFF. CDR3 sequence (DNA): TGTGCCAGCAGTTTTACGGCTGTGTCGGGGGACGGGGAGCTGTTTTTT.